This passage covers 20 T cell receptor beta chains from one sample sequenced in a study of T cell responses to AZD1222 COVID-19 vaccine. This table comes from immunoSEQ multiplex PCR, and its TCRdb copy is limited to in-frame clones, with some not included. The table records 130,000 or so clones, roughly 89% of them present only once. This material consisted of peripheral blood, taken on day 0 of AZD1222 vaccination. The receptors shown here come from an adult in good health.

The V gene is TRBV5-4, the J gene TRBJ2-7; 10 bases map to TRBD2. CDR1 is SGHNT, CDR2 YYREEE, per germline (reference sequence). This CDR3 is 15 amino acids long. J was trimmed by 1 base and V by 4 bases; bases with no gene match: 5. The CDR3, as DNA: TGTGCCAGCAGCCCGAGCGGGGGGGTATCCTACGAGCAGTACTTC. It translates to CASSPSGGVSYEQYF.

Here the CDR3 DNA reads TGTGCCAGCATCGGATTCACGAACACTGAAGCTTTCTTT. Its translation: CASIGFTNTEAFF. The chain has TRBV6-5 and TRBJ1-1; D is ambiguous. With 7 bases removed from V and 1 base from J, the gap between germline ends came to 10 bases. This CDR3 contains 13 residues. The germline gives CDR1 MNHEY, CDR2 SVGAGI.

The V call is TRBV7-3, the J call TRBJ1-1, with 7 bases matching TRBD1. Germline V lookup: CDR1 SGHTA, CDR2 FQGTGA. This CDR3 region has 15 residues. The V gene end was trimmed by 4 bases and the J gene end by 5 bases; junction bases not matched to a gene: 10. DNA of the CDR3: TGTGCCAGCAGCTCCCTAGGGGGCGCGGGTACTGAAGCTTTCTTT. Its protein is CASSSLGGAGTEAFF.

This clone has a single count. The chain recombines TRBV3-1 (or the pseudogene TRBV3-2) with TRBJ1-2, with 9 bases that match TRBD1. The J segment lost 8 bases and the V segment lost 4 bases, leaving 5 bases of the junction unmatched. The CDR3 has 13 amino acids. The germline CDR1 and CDR2 sequences are LGHDT and YNNKEL (reference sequence). The CDR3 DNA sequence: TGTGCCAGCAGCCTATCGACAGGGGGAGGCTACACCTTC. It translates to CASSLSTGGGYTF.

In its sample, this clone was seen a few times. The chain couples TRBV30 to TRBJ1-1; the D gene is possibly TRBD1 (6 bases). Trimming pared 0 bases from V and 4 bases from J, leaving 9 bases between. Looked up from germline, CDR1 is GTSNPN and CDR2 is SVGIG (reference sequence). CDR3 length: 13 residues. The CDR3 is CAWSVPGATEAFF. The CDR3 DNA reads as TGTGCCTGGAGTGTACCAGGGGCCACTGAAGCTTTCTTT.

The J gene is TRBJ2-3, the V gene TRBV5-1, with D tentatively TRBD1 (6 bases). Germline V gives CDR1 SGHRS, CDR2 YFSETQ. The V and J ends lost 3 bases and 0 bases respectively, with 8 bases between them. The CDR3 spans 14 residues. The CDR3 region is CASSWTVSTDTQYF. CDR3 coding DNA: TGCGCCAGCAGCTGGACAGTAAGCACAGATACGCAGTATTTT.

About this clone itself: The sample holds other DNA sequences that translate to the same CDR3. V gene TRBV5-1 combines with J gene TRBJ1-3; D is unclear. The CDR3 length is 14 residues. Per the germline V gene, CDR1 is SGHRS and CDR2 is YFSETQ. V was shortened by 1 base and J by 4 bases, with 9 bases between the two germline ends. DNA for the CDR3: TGCGCCAGCAGCTTGAGCGGAATCGGAAACACCATATATTTT. Its protein is CASSLSGIGNTIYF.

The V and J genes are TRBV6-1 and TRBJ2-7; D is undetermined. The length of the CDR3 is 11 residues. Germline assignment: CDR1 MNHNS and CDR2 SASEGT. Deletions cut 2 bases from V and 4 bases from J, with 3 bases between. The CDR3 here is CASSESYEQYF. The CDR3 DNA sequence: TGTGCCAGCAGTGAATCGTACGAGCAGTACTTC.

The V and J genes are TRBV6-5 and TRBJ1-5; D remains unclear. Per germline, CDR1 MNHEY and CDR2 SVGAGI. The CDR3 length is 14 residues. V lost 6 bases and J 0 bases, leaving 9 bases between the germline ends. The CDR3 region has the DNA TGTGCCAGCAGCGGAGATTATAGCAATCAGCCCCAGCATTTT. As protein: CASSGDYSNQPQHF.

CDR3 in DNA: TGTGCCAGCGCCCCACAGGGGGGAGGGGAGACCCAGTACTTC. This encodes CASAPQGGGETQYF. The V and J genes are TRBV2 and TRBJ2-5, with D possibly being TRBD1 (8 bases). The germline CDR1 and CDR2 sequences are SNHLY and FYNNEI. The CDR3 is made up of 14 amino acids. The V end was cut by 8 bases, the J end by 5 bases, with 18 bases between.

J is TRBJ1-2 and V is TRBV29-1, with TRBD1 identical over 8 bases. The CDR3 consists of 16 residues. Unmatched junction bases numbered 13, after V lost 6 bases and J lost 1 base. Germline CDR1 and CDR2: SQVTM and ANQGSEA. The CDR3: CSVARTGWGYNYGYTF. The CDR3, as DNA: TGCAGCGTGGCGAGGACAGGGTGGGGCTATAACTATGGCTACACCTTC.

The genes are TRBV12-3 or TRBV12-4 and TRBJ2-5; D may be TRBD1 or TRBD2 (7 bases each). With 6 bases removed from V and 4 bases from J, the gap between germline ends came to 12 bases. The CDR3 consists of 13 residues. The DNA of the CDR3 is TGTGCCAGCAGCCCAGGGGGGGGAGAGACCCAGTACTTC. Residues: CASSPGGGETQYF.

This rearrangement joins TRBV27 to TRBJ1-4, with D maybe TRBD1 (5 bases). The length of the CDR3 is 17 residues. V was shortened by 8 bases and J by 2 bases, with 21 bases between the two germline ends. Germline V gene data show CDR1 as MNHEY and CDR2 as SMNVEV (reference sequence). CDR3 nucleotide sequence: TGTGCCAGCGCCTGGGACTCCAGAGGGGCGACTAATGAAAAACTGTTTTTT. This encodes CASAWDSRGATNEKLFF.

The V gene is TRBV18, the J gene TRBJ1-1; D not resolved. Per the germline V gene, CDR1 is KGHSH and CDR2 is LQKENI. The CDR3 loop spans 15 amino acids. Between the trimmed V and J ends, which lost 2 bases and 0 bases, there was a span of 10 bases. The CDR3: CASSPEAVMNTEAFF. CDR3 bases: TGTGCCAGCTCACCAGAGGCGGTCATGAACACTGAAGCTTTCTTT.

This sequence joins TRBV3-1 (or the pseudogene TRBV3-2) and TRBJ2-5; 7 bases are a match to TRBD1. V shed 4 bases and J 5 bases; nucleotides not matched to a gene: 7. This CDR3 has 14 amino acids. Germline assignment: CDR1 LGHDT and CDR2 YNNKEL (reference sequence). The CDR3 DNA follows: TGTGCCAGCAGCCTCATGGGACAGTCGGAGACCCAGTACTTC. This encodes CASSLMGQSETQYF.

The V and J genes are TRBV19 and TRBJ2-2, with 7 nucleotides matching TRBD1. Germline assignment: CDR1 LNHDA and CDR2 SQIVND (reference sequence). The CDR3 has 14 residues. The J segment lost 8 bases and the V segment lost 5 bases, leaving 8 bases of the junction unmatched. The CDR3 DNA reads as TGTGCCAGTAGTCTCGACAGGGTTCAGGGGGAGCTGTTTTTT. Translated: CASSLDRVQGELFF.

The chain uses TRBV27 and TRBJ2-1; D remains unclear. V was cut by 10 bases and J by 3 bases, with 13 bases left in between. The CDR3 runs to 13 residues. The germline CDR1 and CDR2 sequences are MNHEY and SMNVEV (reference sequence). CDR3 sequence reads: CATHGLVYNEQFF. The DNA for the CDR3 is TGTGCCACTCATGGCCTCGTCTACAATGAGCAGTTCTTC.

The chain couples TRBV10-3 to TRBJ2-3; TRBD2 aligns across 10 bases. This CDR3 has 17 residues. Germline V gene data show CDR1 as ENHRY and CDR2 as SYGVKD. The V segment lost 0 bases and the J segment 2 bases; nucleotides outside the gene matches: 5. CDR3 bases: TGTGCCATCAGTGAGTCGACGAGCGGGGGGGCCACAGATACGCAGTATTTT. It codes for CAISESTSGGATDTQYF.

The chain uses TRBV5-1 and TRBJ2-1; 8 positions match TRBD1. This CDR3 has 14 residues. Trimming removed 3 bases from V and 6 bases from J; junction bases left unmatched: 5. Germline CDR1 SGHRS, CDR2 YFSETQ. The DNA for the CDR3 is TGCGCCAGCAGCTCAACCGGGACAGGCAATGAGCAGTTCTTC. Encoded protein: CASSSTGTGNEQFF.

The V gene is TRBV9, the J gene TRBJ2-1; 13 bases map to TRBD2. CDR1 is SGDLS, CDR2 YYNGEE, per germline. This CDR3 comprises 15 residues. V shed 4 bases and J 7 bases; nucleotides not matched to a gene: 5. As DNA, the CDR3 is TGTGCCAGCAGCCCCGGACTAGCGGGAGTTAATGAGCAGTTCTTC. Protein sequence: CASSPGLAGVNEQFF.